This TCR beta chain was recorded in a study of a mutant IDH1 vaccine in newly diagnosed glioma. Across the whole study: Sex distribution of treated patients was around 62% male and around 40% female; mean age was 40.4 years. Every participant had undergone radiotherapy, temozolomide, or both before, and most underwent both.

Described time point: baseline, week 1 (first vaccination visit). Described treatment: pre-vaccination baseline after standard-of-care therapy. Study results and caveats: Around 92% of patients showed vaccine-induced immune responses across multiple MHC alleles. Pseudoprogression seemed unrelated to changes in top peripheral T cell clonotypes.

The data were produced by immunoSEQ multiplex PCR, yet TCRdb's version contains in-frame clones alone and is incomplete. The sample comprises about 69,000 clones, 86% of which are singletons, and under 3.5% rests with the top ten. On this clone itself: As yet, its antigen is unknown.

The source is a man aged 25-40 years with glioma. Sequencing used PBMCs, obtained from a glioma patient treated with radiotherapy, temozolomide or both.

The CDR3 protein is CSATPGTPAGEQYF. In DNA form, the CDR3 reads TGCAGCGCCACCCCCGGGACCCCAGCTGGGGAGCAGTACTTC. The chain uses TRBV29-1 and TRBJ2-7, with D perhaps matching TRBD1 or TRBD2 (5 bases each). The V end lost 7 bases, the J end lost 7 bases, and 23 bases lay between the germline ends. CDR1 and CDR2 from the germline V gene are SQVTM and ANQGSEA. The CDR3 consists of 14 residues.